This TCR beta chain was sequenced during a study of blood T cell repertoires in COVID-19. Turning to the study itself: Sites across the United States, Italy and Spain contributed samples from acute and convalescent COVID-19. T cells, B-cell-depleted T cells, or PBMCs provided the cDNA or gDNA that served as material.

Enrolment of Seattle patients took place during active infection, and they were followed longitudinally. Trimming cost V 6 bases and J 1 base, with 9 bases left between them. Germline V lookup: CDR1 SNHLY, CDR2 FYNNEI. The CDR3 runs to 13 residues. In the original analysis: Quantification of nucleated cells was approximated via reference gene primer amplification. Assay used: immunoSEQ multiplex PCR; TCRdb lists only in-frame clones, some missing. From that table come the V and J calls and clone size; the DNA was used to work out D and trimming. This sample carries about 480,000 clones, approximately 92% of them seen once, and the ten largest clones take 0.7% to 1%. Regarding this clone: Other nucleotide sequences in the sample specify the same CDR3.

V is TRBV2 and J is TRBJ1-1; D not resolved. The sample was peripheral blood. This clonotype was sampled from a man younger than 35 with COVID-19, enrolled during active disease. The CDR3 spells CASRLTENTEAFF. CDR3 DNA: TGTGCCAGCAGGCTGACTGAGAACACTGAAGCTTTCTTT.